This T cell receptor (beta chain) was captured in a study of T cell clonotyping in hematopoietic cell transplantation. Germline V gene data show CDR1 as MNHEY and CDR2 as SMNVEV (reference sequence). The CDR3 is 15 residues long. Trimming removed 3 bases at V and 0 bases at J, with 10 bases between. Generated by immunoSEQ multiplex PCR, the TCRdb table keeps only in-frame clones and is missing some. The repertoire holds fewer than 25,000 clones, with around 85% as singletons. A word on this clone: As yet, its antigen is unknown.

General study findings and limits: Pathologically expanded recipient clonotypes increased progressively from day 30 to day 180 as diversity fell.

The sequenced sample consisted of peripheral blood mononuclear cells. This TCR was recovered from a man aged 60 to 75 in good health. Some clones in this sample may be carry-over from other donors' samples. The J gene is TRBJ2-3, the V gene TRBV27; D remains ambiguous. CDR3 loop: CASSLWATSTDTQYF. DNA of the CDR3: TGTGCCAGCAGTTTGTGGGCCACGAGCACAGATACGCAGTATTTT.